The following is a T cell receptor (beta chain) sequence with its context. Germline CDR1 is MDHEN and CDR2 is SYDVKM. The CDR3 consists of 14 residues. V lost 6 bases and J lost 7, with 15 bases in between. Sequencing used immunoSEQ multiplex PCR; TCRdb keeps in-frame clones, though not all of them. Here the sample spans fewer than 50,000 clones, approximately 91% being singletons. The sample is drawn from a study of T cell changes during pregnancy in multiple sclerosis. This sample comprised CD4+ T cells from peripheral blood mononuclear cells, obtained in the first trimester of pregnancy. The sequence was collected from a female donor with multiple sclerosis, enrolled in a pregnancy study. The rearrangement links TRBV28 to TRBJ1-4, with a possible D match to TRBD1 (5 bases). Here the CDR3 DNA reads TGTGCCAGCAGGGCCCGTTCGGGGGGTGAAAAACTGTTTTTT. Translating it yields CASRARSGGEKLFF.